Reported below is one TCR beta chain. V lost 10 bases and J lost 6, with 18 bases in between. Germline values: CDR1 MDHEN, CDR2 SYDVKM. The length of the CDR3 is 14 residues. The data were taken from a study of shared clonotypes between healthy human individuals. Repertoires were generated with immunoSEQ multiplex PCR, while TCRdb's copy carries only in-frame clones and drops some. This sample yields around 1.1 million clones, of which more than 75% are seen a single time; 0.55% to 0.7% belongs to the top ten. The clonotype was recovered from a man in his late teens or twenties in good health. Some clones in this sample may be carry-over from other donors' samples. The sequenced sample consisted of memory CD4+ T cells from PBMCs. The subset was: CD45RA-negative fraction. V is TRBV28 and J is TRBJ2-2; D gene ambiguous. CDR3 amino acids: CATTHQIYAGELFF. CDR3 bases: TGTGCCACCACCCATCAAATTTACGCCGGGGAGCTGTTTTTT.